This TCR beta chain appears in the sequencing data of a study of T cells after yellow fever vaccination. This CDR3 has 15 amino acids. Germline V CDR1 and CDR2: KGHSH, LQKENI. V was shortened by 2 bases and J by 5 bases, with 15 bases between the two germline ends. The sample holds many counts of this clonotype. What it binds is not known. MiXCR, run by TCRdb on the 5' RACE reads, gives a single entry per CDR3 protein. The table lists 250,000 to 400,000 distinct CDR3 sequences, approximately 4.3% of them singletons. Study results and limitations: Booster samples showed a return of most primary-vaccination clones (around 95% CD4, approximately 90% CD8).

The sample here was PBMCs, taken 15 days after the yellow fever booster vaccination. The sequence was obtained from a man between 18 and 29 years old who received the YFV17D yellow fever vaccine. The chain combines TRBV18 with TRBJ2-5; D is possibly TRBD1 (5 bases). The CDR3 sequence is CASSPAARVHETQYF. The CDR3 DNA is TGTGCCAGCTCACCAGCGGCCAGGGTCCACGAGACCCAGTACTTC.